Reported below is one TCR beta chain. Given a much more abundant clone one base away, this may be a read error. Here the CDR3 omits its conserved ending phenylalanine or tryptophan, so a read error is the likely source. These data come from a study of regulatory T cells in long-lasting Graves disease. The time point here: persistent/refractory GD, antithyroid drugs over 5 years with positive TRAb. RNA extracted from PBMCs served as the sequencing template. V was clipped by 6 bases and J by 2 bases, with 5 bases between them. The CDR3 covers 12 residues. From germline, CDR1 is MNHEY and CDR2 SMNVEV (reference sequence). TCR beta libraries were built with iRepertoire HTBI primers and Arm-PCR of CDR3 regions. MiXCR was run by TCRdb on the multiplex PCR reads, yielding one entry per CDR3 protein. The sample has 400,000 to 500,000 distinct CDR3 sequences, 20% to 25% seen once.

This sample comprised peripheral blood mononuclear cells (PBMCs), obtained when the disease was refractory, from a patient treated with antithyroid drugs. V usage is TRBV27 and J usage is TRBJ1-5; no reliable D call. The receptor was derived from a female donor with Graves disease. This CDR3 is CASRVGNQPQHS. Written as DNA, the CDR3 is TGTGCCAGCAGGGTAGGCAATCAGCCCCAGCATTCT.